What follows are 28 T cell receptor beta chains derived from one specimen sequenced in a study of a mutant IDH1 vaccine in newly diagnosed glioma. The time point was: week 11, during vaccination. Alongside topical imiquimod, each dose of vaccine comprised 300 ug of mutant IDH1 20-mer peptide. No antigen has been assigned to these receptors. Profiling relied on immunoSEQ multiplex PCR, and the TCRdb table lists in-frame clones only, not all of them. Of about 25,000 clones in the sample, around 82% were seen once. Here the sequenced sample was PBMCs, taken from a glioma patient whose treatment included an IDH1 peptide vaccine. Receptor source: a woman in her late teens or twenties with glioma.

The chain recombines TRBV6-5 with TRBJ2-7, with TRBD2 as a possible D gene (5 bases). V dropped 2 bases and J dropped 4 bases, with 9 bases sitting between them. Germline CDR1 reads MNHEY; CDR2 reads SVGAGI. The CDR3 extends over 13 amino acids. The CDR3 region is CASSYRSGYEQYF. The CDR3 bases are TGTGCCAGCAGTTACCGGTCGGGGTACGAGCAGTACTTC.

The chain carries TRBV7-2 and TRBJ1-5; D perhaps matches TRBD1 (6 bases). CDR3 size: 18 residues. The V end was cut by 1 base, the J end by 4 bases, with 20 bases between. The germline V gene has CDR1 SGHTA and CDR2 FQGNSA. The CDR3 coding sequence is TGTGCCAGCAGCTTAGACGCCTTTGGACAGTTTCTTAATCAGCCCCAGCATTTT. Protein product: CASSLDAFGQFLNQPQHF.

This clone was observed a handful of times. The J gene is TRBJ1-1, the V gene TRBV6-5; the D gene is possibly TRBD1 (5 bases). Germline V gene lookup returns CDR1 MNHEY and CDR2 SVGAGI. Trimming took off 6 bases at V and 8 bases at J, with 10 bases between the two ends. There are 11 residues in the CDR3. The CDR3 coding sequence is TGTGCCAGCAGCTCCGGGACCGAAGCTTTCTTT. Protein product: CASSSGTEAFF.

The chain carries TRBV7-8 and TRBJ2-5; maybe TRBD2 (5 bases). The V and J ends lost 5 bases and 0 bases respectively, with 10 bases between them. This CDR3 spans 14 amino acids. Germline values: CDR1 SGHVS, CDR2 FQNEAQ. CDR3 sequence reads: CASSDLGNQETQYF. In nucleotides, the CDR3 is TGTGCCAGCAGCGACCTCGGGAACCAAGAGACCCAGTACTTC.

The chain couples TRBV5-1 to TRBJ1-3, with D hard to call. Trimming removed 0 bases from V and 0 bases from J, with 16 bases in between. CDR3 length: 18 residues. Germline CDR1 reads SGHRS; CDR2 reads YFSETQ. DNA for the CDR3: TGCGCCAGCAGCTTGGGTAGGACGCGTGAACTCTCTGGAAACACCATATATTTT. It translates to CASSLGRTRELSGNTIYF.

There are a few counts of this clone. The chain carries TRBV14 and TRBJ2-7, with D possibly being TRBD2 (6 bases). The CDR3 runs 15 residues. Trimming took 3 bases from V and 1 from J, leaving 13 bases between them. Germline CDR1 SGHDN, CDR2 FVKESK. The CDR3 coding sequence is TGTGCCAGCAGCCAGCAGGTGGGAGGTTCCTACGAGCAGTACTTC. Translating gives CASSQQVGGSYEQYF.

This chain links TRBV25-1 with TRBJ2-7; D is ambiguous. This CDR3 contains 12 residues. The germline V gene has CDR1 MGHDK and CDR2 SYGVNS. The V gene lost 8 bases and the J gene lost 3 bases, with 11 bases spanning the gap. The CDR3 sequence is CASLNTDYEQYF. In DNA, the CDR3 is TGTGCCAGCCTAAACACGGACTACGAGCAGTACTTC.

A single count supports this clone. The chain has TRBV5-6 and TRBJ1-2; 7 bases line up with TRBD1. The germline CDR1 and CDR2 sequences are SGHDT and YYEEEE. The CDR3 length is 13 residues. J gave up 6 bases and V 1 base, and 3 bases lay outside the gene matches. The CDR3 region has the DNA TGTGCCAGCAGCTTGACAGGGGCGAATGGCTACACCTTC. Its translation: CASSLTGANGYTF. The whole variable domain, filled in from reference TRBV5-6 and TRBJ1-2, reads DAGVTQSPTHLIKTRGQQVTLRCSPKSGHDTVSWYQQALGQGPQFIFQYYEEEERQRGNFPDRFSGHQFPNYSSELNVNALLLGDSALYLCASSLTGANGYTFGSGTRLTVV.

This chain links TRBV10-3 with TRBJ2-3; D is ambiguous. The CDR3 runs to 16 residues. The germline V and J ends were trimmed by 3 bases and 0 bases, with 13 bases remaining between them. CDR1 and CDR2 from the germline V gene are ENHRY and SYGVKD. The CDR3 nucleotides read TGTGCCATCAGTGACTCCCTCGTTACTAGCACAGATACGCAGTATTTT. Translation: CAISDSLVTSTDTQYF.

This clone has only one observation. The chain recombines TRBV5-1 with TRBJ2-5, with D unresolved. The CDR3 totals 16 residues. The V gene's germline CDR1 is SGHRS and CDR2 YFSETQ. Trimming took 0 bases from V and 0 from J, leaving 12 bases between them. The CDR3 DNA sequence: TGCGCCAGCAGCTTGGCAGGCTCGGCCTACCAAGAGACCCAGTACTTC. Residues: CASSLAGSAYQETQYF.

The genes are TRBV11-3 and TRBJ2-7, with D hard to call. With 8 bases removed from V and 3 bases from J, the gap between germline ends came to 20 bases. Germline V lookup: CDR1 SGHNT, CDR2 YENEEA. The CDR3 runs 15 residues. CDR3 region: CASSISWQTYYEQYF. The CDR3 coding sequence is TGTGCCAGCTCCATTTCCTGGCAGACTTACTACGAGCAGTACTTC.

V and J are TRBV6-1 and TRBJ1-1; TRBD1 aligns across 7 bases. The V gene end was trimmed by 3 bases and the J gene end by 0 bases; junction bases not matched to a gene: 7. Germline CDR1 is MNHNS and CDR2 is SASEGT. The CDR3 is 16 amino acids. CDR3 in DNA: TGTGCCAGCAGTGAGATTCTGACAGGGATGAACACTGAAGCTTTCTTT. Translated, it gives CASSEILTGMNTEAFF.

The chain couples TRBV6-5 to TRBJ2-3, with D tentatively TRBD1 (5 bases). V was trimmed by 3 bases and J by 2 bases, leaving 12 bases between them. Germline CDR1 and CDR2: MNHEY and SVGAGI. CDR3 length: 15 residues. The CDR3 spells CASSYRAGSTDTQYF. The CDR3 DNA follows: TGTGCCAGCAGTTATCGGGCAGGGTCCACAGATACGCAGTATTTT.

The chain has TRBV30 and TRBJ2-6, with TRBD2 matching 8 bases. The germline gives CDR1 GTSNPN, CDR2 SVGIG (reference sequence). With 7 bases clipped from V and 4 bases from J, the junction kept 3 bases outside the gene matches. CDR3 length equals 13 residues. The CDR3, as DNA: TGTGCCTCGGGAGGGACCGGGGCCAACGTCCTGACTTTC. The encoded protein is CASGGTGANVLTF. Combining the CDR3 with reference TRBV30 and TRBJ2-6 gives the whole variable domain SQTIHQWPATLVQPVGSPLSLECTVEGTSNPNLYWYRQAAGRGLQLLFYSVGIGQISSEVPQNLSASRPQDRQFILSSKKLLLSDSGFYLCASGGTGANVLTFGAGSRLTVL.

The chain employs TRBV7-2 and TRBJ2-7; 14 bases map to TRBD2. Per the germline V gene, CDR1 is SGHTA and CDR2 is FQGNSA. This CDR3 is built from 16 residues. The ends lost 5 bases at V and 4 bases at J; junction bases unmatched: 7. CDR3 sequence (DNA): TGTGCCAGCAGCGCGGGACTAGCGGGAGATCGATACGAGCAGTACTTC. As protein: CASSAGLAGDRYEQYF.

This clone was seen once. The chain recombines TRBV27 with TRBJ2-4; D is unclear. Germline-derived CDR1 and CDR2 are MNHEY and SMNVEV (reference sequence). Trimming shortened V by 4 bases and J by 9 bases, and 10 bases separated the two germline ends. CDR3 length: 12 amino acids. The CDR3: CASSSRIGIQYF. CDR3 nucleotides: TGTGCCAGCAGTTCCCGGATCGGCATTCAGTACTTC.

The rearrangement links TRBV14 to TRBJ1-3; D is ambiguous. This CDR3 has 17 amino acids. Germline V gene data show CDR1 as SGHDN and CDR2 as FVKESK. Trimming took 6 bases from V and 0 from J, leaving 18 bases between them. CDR3 protein: CASRRRIFFISGNTIYF. As DNA, the CDR3 is TGTGCCAGCAGACGCAGGATTTTTTTCATCTCTGGAAACACCATATATTTT.

This chain links TRBV4-3 with TRBJ2-7; 11 bases are shared with TRBD1. J lost 6 bases, V lost 0 bases, and 1 base had no gene match. CDR1 is LGHNA and CDR2 is YSLEER in the germline V gene. The CDR3 covers 14 residues. The CDR3: CASSQEDRGLEQYF. In DNA form, the CDR3 reads TGCGCCAGCAGCCAAGAGGACAGGGGGCTCGAGCAGTACTTC.

This chain joins TRBV29-1 and TRBJ2-3, with TRBD2 identical over 8 bases. Trimming at V came to 0 bases and at J to 2 bases, leaving 10 bases not matched to a gene. Germline V lookup: CDR1 SQVTM, CDR2 ANQGSEA. The CDR3 consists of 17 residues. The CDR3 reads CSVEDGYTSGLTDTQYF. CDR3 in DNA: TGCAGCGTTGAAGATGGGTATACTAGCGGACTCACAGATACGCAGTATTTT.

This sequence joins TRBV4-3 and TRBJ2-1; unclear D gene. The CDR3 sequence is 16 residues long. V was pared by 1 base and J by 0 bases, with 10 bases between. Germline V gives CDR1 LGHNA, CDR2 YSLEER. This chain's CDR3 is CASSQGTISSYNEQFF. The CDR3 nucleotides read TGCGCCAGCAGCCAAGGGACGATTAGCTCCTACAATGAGCAGTTCTTC.

This clone was counted between two and nine times. The rearrangement joins TRBV6-5 to TRBJ1-2; D call uncertain. Trimming cost V 5 bases and J 0 bases, with 4 bases left between them. The CDR3 contains 12 residues. Germline loops: CDR1 MNHEY, CDR2 SVGAGI. The CDR3 DNA reads as TGTGCCAGCAGTGGGACTAACTATGGCTACACCTTC. It translates to CASSGTNYGYTF.

The rearrangement uses TRBV21-1 and TRBJ2-5; TRBD1 is taken as the D call from the table, unchecked against the DNA. TRBV21-1 is classified as a pseudogene. The CDR3 is 14 amino acids. The CDR3: CASSADRVGETQYF. For the CDR3, the DNA is TGTGCCAGCAGCGCAGACAGGGTGGGGGAGACCCAGTACTTC.

V and J are TRBV19 and TRBJ1-2, with D possibly matching TRBD1 (6 bases). Between the trimmed V and J ends, which lost 7 bases and 8 bases, there was a span of 20 bases. In germline, CDR1 is LNHDA, CDR2 SQIVND (reference sequence). The CDR3 covers 14 residues. CDR3 amino acids: CASTPTGATMGYTF. CDR3 bases: TGTGCCAGTACCCCAACGGGGGCAACGATGGGCTACACCTTC.

The rearrangement joins TRBV7-9 to TRBJ1-1, with 8 bases aligning to TRBD1. The CDR3 sequence is 16 residues long. The V gene end was trimmed by 5 bases and the J gene end by 3 bases; junction bases not matched to a gene: 11. Looked up from germline, CDR1 is SEHNR and CDR2 is FQNEAQ (reference sequence). The CDR3 nucleotides are TGTGCCAGCAGCCCACCGAAGACAGGGGAGCACACTGAAGCTTTCTTT. As protein: CASSPPKTGEHTEAFF.

This clone has only a few counts. This chain uses TRBV6-5 with TRBJ1-1; no reliable D call. The germline CDR1 and CDR2 sequences are MNHEY and SVGAGI. The length of the CDR3 is 15 residues. Trimming took 2 bases from V and 3 from J, leaving 13 bases between them. The CDR3 is CASSYEPEGDTEAFF. The CDR3 coding sequence is TGTGCCAGCAGTTACGAGCCCGAGGGAGACACTGAAGCTTTCTTT.

J is TRBJ2-5 and V is TRBV29-1, with a possible D match to TRBD1 (6 bases). This CDR3 contains 15 residues. The germline CDR1 and CDR2 sequences are SQVTM and ANQGSEA. The germline V and J ends were trimmed by 5 bases and 0 bases, with 16 bases remaining between them. This CDR3 is CSVNPLGAYQETQYF. CDR3 bases: TGCAGCGTTAACCCGCTGGGGGCCTACCAAGAGACCCAGTACTTC.

This CDR3 is CASSPDSYRDYEQYF. CDR3 coding DNA: TGTGCCAGCAGTCCGGACTCCTACAGGGACTACGAGCAGTACTTC. The chain has TRBV5-5 and TRBJ2-7; TRBD1 might be the D (6 bases). The CDR3 consists of 15 residues. Trimming took off 5 bases at V and 3 bases at J, with 18 bases between the two ends. Germline CDR1 and CDR2: SGHKS and YYEKEE (reference sequence). Full variable domain (missing parts from reference TRBV5-5 and TRBJ2-7): DAGVTQSPTHLIKTRGQQVTLRCSPISGHKSVSWYQQVLGQGPQFIFQYYEKEERGRGNFPDRFSARQFPNYSSELNVNALLLGDSALYLCASSPDSYRDYEQYFGPGTRLTVT.

This clone was picked up a small number of times. The chain combines TRBV19 with TRBJ1-5; unclear D gene. The CDR3 extends over 16 amino acids. Trimming shortened V by 3 bases and J by 0 bases, and 12 bases separated the two germline ends. CDR1 LNHDA and CDR2 SQIVND come from the germline V gene (reference sequence). CDR3 coding DNA: TGTGCCAGTAGTATTGGCCAGAGCGATAGCAATCAGCCCCAGCATTTT. Translating gives CASSIGQSDSNQPQHF.